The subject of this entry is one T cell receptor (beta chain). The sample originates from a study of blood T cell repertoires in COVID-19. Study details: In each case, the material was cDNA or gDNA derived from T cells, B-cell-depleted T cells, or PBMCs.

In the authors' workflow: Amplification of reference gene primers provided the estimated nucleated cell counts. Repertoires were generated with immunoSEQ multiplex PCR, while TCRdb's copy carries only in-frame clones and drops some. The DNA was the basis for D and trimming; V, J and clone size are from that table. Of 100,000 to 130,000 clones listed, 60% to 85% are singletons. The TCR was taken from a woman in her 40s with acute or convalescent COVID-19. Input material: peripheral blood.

CDR3 sequence: CASSTAPILTSGNLGNEQFF. CDR3 DNA: TGTGCCAGTAGTACCGCCCCAATATTGACTAGCGGGAACCTTGGCAATGAGCAGTTCTTC. The chain employs TRBV19 and TRBJ2-1; 11 positions match TRBD2. The germline CDR1 and CDR2 sequences are LNHDA and SQIVND (reference sequence). The V segment lost 4 bases and the J segment 6 bases; nucleotides outside the gene matches: 20. The CDR3 contains 20 residues.